The entry below gives a single TCR beta chain sequence along with its context. A single record per CDR3 protein comes from TCRdb applying MiXCR to the 5' RACE reads. In the table there are around 80,000 distinct CDR3 sequences, around 13% of which are singletons. Germline CDR1 MNHNS, CDR2 SASEGT. V dropped 7 bases and J dropped 1 base, with 10 bases sitting between them. The CDR3 is made up of 13 amino acids. This entry comes from a study of early T cells in non-severe SARS-CoV-2 infection. The genes are TRBV6-1 and TRBJ1-1, with D unresolved. Material: whole blood. This TCR derives from an adult who was a healthcare worker with PCR-confirmed SARS-CoV-2 infection or an uninfected control (not recorded which). The CDR3 here is CASKKTWNTEAFF. CDR3 in DNA: TGTGCCAGCAAGAAGACATGGAACACTGAAGCTTTCTTT.